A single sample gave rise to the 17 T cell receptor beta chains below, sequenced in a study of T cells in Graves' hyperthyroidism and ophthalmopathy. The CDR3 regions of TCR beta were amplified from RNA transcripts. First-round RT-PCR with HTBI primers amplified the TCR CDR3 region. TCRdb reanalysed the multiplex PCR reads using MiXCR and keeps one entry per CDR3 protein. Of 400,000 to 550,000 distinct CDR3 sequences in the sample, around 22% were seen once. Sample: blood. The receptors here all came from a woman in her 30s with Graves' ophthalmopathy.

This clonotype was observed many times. The CDR3 DNA reads as TGTGCCAGCAGTACCCCCCAGGTTTCTGAAGCTTTCTTT. It translates to CASSTPQVSEAFF. This chain joins TRBV12-3 or TRBV12-4 and TRBJ1-1; D unresolved. The CDR3 is 13 residues long. Trimming shortened V by 5 bases and J by 6 bases, and 13 bases separated the two germline ends.

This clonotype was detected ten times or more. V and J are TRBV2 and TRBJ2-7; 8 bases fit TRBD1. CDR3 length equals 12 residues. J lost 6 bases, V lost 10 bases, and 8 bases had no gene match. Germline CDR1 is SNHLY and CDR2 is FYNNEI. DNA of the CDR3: TGTGCCACCGACAGGGGCCGTCTCGAGCAGTACTTC. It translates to CATDRGRLEQYF.

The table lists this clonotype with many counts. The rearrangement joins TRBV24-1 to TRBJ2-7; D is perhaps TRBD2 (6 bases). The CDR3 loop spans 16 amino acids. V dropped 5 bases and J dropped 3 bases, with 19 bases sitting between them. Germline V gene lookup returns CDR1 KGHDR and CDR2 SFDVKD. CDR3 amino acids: CATSGPAGTGDYEQYF. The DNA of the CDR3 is TGTGCCACCAGTGGCCCAGCCGGGACGGGGGACTACGAGCAGTACTTC.

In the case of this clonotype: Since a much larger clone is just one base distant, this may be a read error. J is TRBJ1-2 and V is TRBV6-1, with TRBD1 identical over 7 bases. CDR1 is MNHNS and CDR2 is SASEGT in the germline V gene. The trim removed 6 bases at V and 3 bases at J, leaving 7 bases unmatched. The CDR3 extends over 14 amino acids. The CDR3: CASREGTEDYGYTF. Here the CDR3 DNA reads TGTGCCAGCAGGGAGGGGACAGAGGACTATGGCTACACCTTC.

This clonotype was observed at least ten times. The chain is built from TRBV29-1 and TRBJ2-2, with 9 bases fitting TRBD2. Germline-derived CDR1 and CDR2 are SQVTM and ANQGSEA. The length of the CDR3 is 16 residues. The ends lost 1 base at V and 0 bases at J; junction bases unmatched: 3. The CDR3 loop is CSVEGLAGTNTGELFF. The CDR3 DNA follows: TGCAGCGTTGAAGGTCTAGCGGGAACGAACACCGGGGAGCTGTTTTTT.

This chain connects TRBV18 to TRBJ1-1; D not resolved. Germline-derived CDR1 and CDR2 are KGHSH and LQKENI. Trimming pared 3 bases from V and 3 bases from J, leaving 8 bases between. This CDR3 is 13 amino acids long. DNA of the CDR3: TGTGCCAGCTCACCCCTCTCGGACACTGAAGCTTTCTTT. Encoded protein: CASSPLSDTEAFF.

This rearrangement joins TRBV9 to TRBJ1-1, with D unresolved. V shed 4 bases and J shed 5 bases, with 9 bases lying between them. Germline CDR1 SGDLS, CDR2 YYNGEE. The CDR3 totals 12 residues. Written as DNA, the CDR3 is TGTGCCAGCAGCCCAGAGGGTACTGAAGCTTTCTTT. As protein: CASSPEGTEAFF.

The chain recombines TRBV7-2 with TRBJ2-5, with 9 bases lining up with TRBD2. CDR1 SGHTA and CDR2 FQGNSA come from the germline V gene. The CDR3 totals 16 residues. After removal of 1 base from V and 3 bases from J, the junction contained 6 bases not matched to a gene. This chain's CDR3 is CASSLVAGGPKETQYF. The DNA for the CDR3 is TGTGCCAGCAGCTTAGTTGCGGGGGGGCCGAAAGAGACCCAGTACTTC. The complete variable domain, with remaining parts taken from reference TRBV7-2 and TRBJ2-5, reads GAGVSQSPSNKVTEKGKDVELRCDPISGHTALYWYRQSLGQGLEFLIYFQGNSAPDKSGLPSDRFSAERTGGSVSTLTIQRTQQEDSAVYLCASSLVAGGPKETQYFGPGTRLLVL.

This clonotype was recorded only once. CDR3 bases: TGTGCCAGCAGCACAAGGGGAGGACTAGCGACCGGGGAGCTGTTTTTT. This sequence encodes CASSTRGGLATGELFF. The chain uses TRBV7-6 and TRBJ2-2, with 9 bases identical to TRBD2. CDR1 is SGHVS and CDR2 is FNYEAQ in the germline V gene. J gave up 5 bases and V 5 bases, and 9 bases lay outside the gene matches. The CDR3 runs to 16 residues.

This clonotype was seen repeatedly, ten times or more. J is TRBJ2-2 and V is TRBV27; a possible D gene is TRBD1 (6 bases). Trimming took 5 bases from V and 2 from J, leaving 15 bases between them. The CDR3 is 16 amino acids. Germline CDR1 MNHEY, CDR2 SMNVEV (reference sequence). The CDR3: CASSDTGTTNTGELFF. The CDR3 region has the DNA TGTGCCAGCAGTGACACGGGGACAACCAACACCGGGGAGCTGTTTTTT.

Here the CDR3 reads CASSKIQGNTGELFF. The CDR3 nucleotides are TGTGCCAGCAGCAAGATACAGGGGAACACCGGGGAGCTGTTTTTT. The V call is TRBV5-5, the J call TRBJ2-2, with a weak D call TRBD1 (6 bases). The CDR3 runs to 15 residues. Trimming removed 4 bases at V and 1 base at J, with 11 bases between. Germline values: CDR1 SGHKS, CDR2 YYEKEE (reference sequence).

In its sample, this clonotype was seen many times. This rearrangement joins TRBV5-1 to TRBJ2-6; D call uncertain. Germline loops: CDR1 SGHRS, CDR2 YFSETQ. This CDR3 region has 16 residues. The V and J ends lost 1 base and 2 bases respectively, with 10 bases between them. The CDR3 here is CASSLIPKAGANVLTF. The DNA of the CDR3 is TGCGCCAGCAGCTTGATCCCAAAGGCTGGGGCCAACGTCCTGACTTTC.

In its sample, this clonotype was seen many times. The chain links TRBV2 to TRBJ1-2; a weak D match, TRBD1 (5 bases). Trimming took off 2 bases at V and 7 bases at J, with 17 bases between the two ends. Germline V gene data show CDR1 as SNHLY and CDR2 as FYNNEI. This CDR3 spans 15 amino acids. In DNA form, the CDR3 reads TGTGCCAGCAGTGAACTTACGGGGGGAACGGGTGGCTACACCTTC. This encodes CASSELTGGTGGYTF.

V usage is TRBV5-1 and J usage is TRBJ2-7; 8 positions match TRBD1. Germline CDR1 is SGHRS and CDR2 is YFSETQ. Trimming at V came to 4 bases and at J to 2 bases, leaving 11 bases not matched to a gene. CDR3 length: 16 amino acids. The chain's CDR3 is CASSLRWTGNPYEQYF. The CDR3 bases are TGCGCCAGCAGCCTCCGGTGGACAGGGAACCCCTACGAGCAGTACTTC.

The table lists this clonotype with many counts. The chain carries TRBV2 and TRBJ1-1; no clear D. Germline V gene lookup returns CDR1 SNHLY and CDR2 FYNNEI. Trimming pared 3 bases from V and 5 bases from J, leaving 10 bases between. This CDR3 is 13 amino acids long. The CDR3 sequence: CASSEWRGTEAFF. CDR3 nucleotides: TGTGCCAGCAGTGAGTGGCGAGGGACTGAAGCTTTCTTT.

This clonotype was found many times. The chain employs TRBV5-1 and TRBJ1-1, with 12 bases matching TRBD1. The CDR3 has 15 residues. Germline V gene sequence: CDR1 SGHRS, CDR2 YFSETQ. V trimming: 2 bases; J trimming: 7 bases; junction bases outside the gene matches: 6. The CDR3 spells CASSFQGQGAGEAFF. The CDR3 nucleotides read TGCGCCAGCAGCTTCCAGGGACAGGGGGCAGGTGAAGCTTTCTTT.

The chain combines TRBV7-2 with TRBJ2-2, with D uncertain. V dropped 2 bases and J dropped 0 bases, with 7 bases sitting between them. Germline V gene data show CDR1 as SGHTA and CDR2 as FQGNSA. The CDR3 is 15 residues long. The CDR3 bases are TGTGCCAGCAGCTTAAACAGCCCGAACACCGGGGAGCTGTTTTTT. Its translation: CASSLNSPNTGELFF.